This entry lists 18 T cell receptor beta chains sequenced from one sample in a study of T cell responses to AZD1222 COVID-19 vaccine. TCRdb's table, derived via immunoSEQ multiplex PCR, lists solely in-frame clones and lacks some. Here the sample spans around 200,000 clones, almost 90% being singletons. The sample was peripheral blood, taken on day 0 of AZD1222 vaccination. These receptors all stem from an adult in good health.

The chain has TRBV2 and TRBJ1-5; D not certain. The V end was cut by 6 bases, the J end by 6 bases, with 9 bases between. CDR3 length: 12 residues. In germline, CDR1 is SNHLY, CDR2 FYNNEI. Here the CDR3 reads CASRSTAQPQHF. The CDR3 DNA reads as TGTGCCAGCAGATCGACGGCTCAGCCCCAGCATTTT.

CDR3 region: CASSISRGNTEAFF. The CDR3 coding sequence is TGTGCCAGTAGTATTTCCAGGGGAAATACTGAAGCTTTCTTT. This rearrangement joins TRBV19 to TRBJ1-1, with D maybe TRBD1 (6 bases). Germline CDR1 is LNHDA and CDR2 is SQIVND (reference sequence). The CDR3 is 14 amino acids. V was cut by 3 bases and J by 5 bases, with 13 bases left in between.

This chain uses TRBV19 with TRBJ2-5; D unresolved. With 1 base removed from V and 2 bases from J, the gap between germline ends came to 5 bases. Germline-derived CDR1 and CDR2 are LNHDA and SQIVND (reference sequence). This CDR3 has 13 amino acids. The chain's CDR3 is CASSIVRQETQYF. The DNA of the CDR3 is TGTGCCAGTAGTATAGTTAGACAAGAGACCCAGTACTTC.

This chain links TRBV5-4 with TRBJ2-2; 8 bases map to TRBD1. This CDR3 contains 16 residues. Germline CDR1 reads SGHNT; CDR2 reads YYREEE (reference sequence). The junction had 7 bases not matched to a gene; V was cut back by 4 bases and J by 2 bases. CDR3 in amino acids: CASSVGTGGNTGELFF. The DNA for the CDR3 is TGTGCCAGCAGCGTGGGGACAGGAGGAAACACCGGGGAGCTGTTTTTT.

This chain uses TRBV7-3 with TRBJ2-2, with 7 bases fitting TRBD2. Germline V gene lookup returns CDR1 SGHTA and CDR2 FQGTGA. The CDR3 consists of 18 residues. J lost 7 bases, V lost 4 bases, and 18 bases had no gene match. This CDR3 reads CASSWTPIAAGAGGELFF. The CDR3, as DNA: TGTGCCAGCAGCTGGACCCCTATAGCGGCGGGAGCGGGCGGGGAGCTGTTTTTT.

The rearrangement joins TRBV7-6 to TRBJ2-7; tentatively, D is TRBD2 (7 bases). The CDR3 length is 15 residues. V was trimmed by 0 bases and J by 3 bases, leaving 12 bases between them. Germline CDR1 is SGHVS and CDR2 is FNYEAQ. The DNA of the CDR3 is TGTGCCAGCAGCTTAGCGCCGCGGGGGCTCTACGAGCAGTACTTC. It specifies CASSLAPRGLYEQYF.

The chain couples TRBV5-6 to TRBJ2-1; the D gene is possibly TRBD2 (5 bases). V was shortened by 3 bases and J by 7 bases, with 23 bases between the two germline ends. This CDR3 comprises 17 residues. Germline loops: CDR1 SGHDT, CDR2 YYEEEE. CDR3 bases: TGTGCCAGCAGCTCATCACCGTTACTAGAGACATTAAATGAGCAGTTCTTC. Translating gives CASSSSPLLETLNEQFF. The full variable domain, in which reference TRBV5-6 and TRBJ2-1 provide the parts outside the CDR3, is DAGVTQSPTHLIKTRGQQVTLRCSPKSGHDTVSWYQQALGQGPQFIFQYYEEEERQRGNFPDRFSGHQFPNYSSELNVNALLLGDSALYLCASSSSPLLETLNEQFFGPGTRLTVL.

The chain employs TRBV29-1 and TRBJ2-1, with TRBD2 identical over 12 bases. Trimming removed 8 bases from V and 7 bases from J; junction bases left unmatched: 15. This CDR3 contains 16 residues. Germline assignment: CDR1 SQVTM and CDR2 ANQGSEA. This chain's CDR3 is CSSTLAGGPMGNEQFF. The CDR3 region has the DNA TGCAGCTCGACACTAGCGGGGGGACCGATGGGGAATGAGCAGTTCTTC.

The rearrangement uses TRBV6-1 and TRBJ1-3, with unresolved D. The V end lost 2 bases, the J end lost 6 bases, and 14 bases lay between the germline ends. CDR1 and CDR2 from the germline V gene are MNHNS and SASEGT. The CDR3 loop spans 15 amino acids. The CDR3 sequence is CASSERGNLENTIYF. CDR3 nucleotide sequence: TGTGCCAGCAGTGAAAGAGGCAACCTAGAAAACACCATATATTTT.

Comment on this clone: This CDR3 is also generated by other DNA sequences in the sample. The chain recombines TRBV9 with TRBJ1-5, with D possibly matching TRBD1 (6 bases). This CDR3 comprises 15 residues. The germline V gene has CDR1 SGDLS and CDR2 YYNGEE. The V gene lost 0 bases and the J gene lost 1 base, with 8 bases spanning the gap. The CDR3 sequence is CASSVGGASNQPQHF. The CDR3 nucleotides read TGTGCCAGCAGCGTAGGGGGGGCAAGCAATCAGCCCCAGCATTTT.

This chain connects TRBV6-6 to TRBJ2-4; D call uncertain. V gave up 4 bases and J gave up 1 base, with 11 bases separating them. This CDR3 has 15 residues. CDR1 is MNHNY, CDR2 SVGAGI, per germline (reference sequence). The CDR3 nucleotides are TGTGCCAGCAGTTCAGATCCCTCGGCCAAAAACATTCAGTACTTC. Translated, it gives CASSSDPSAKNIQYF.

The chain couples TRBV27 to TRBJ1-1, with 7 bases fitting TRBD1. Germline V gives CDR1 MNHEY, CDR2 SMNVEV (reference sequence). This CDR3 is built from 16 residues. J lost 10 bases, V lost 3 bases, and 17 bases had no gene match. The CDR3 coding sequence is TGTGCCAGCAGTTTCTTAGGACAGGCCTCTTTGTCGGGAGCTTTCTTT. Protein sequence: CASSFLGQASLSGAFF.

V and J are TRBV6-5 and TRBJ2-5; 13 bases agree with TRBD2. V dropped 8 bases and J dropped 5; count of bases not matched to a gene: 8. This CDR3 has 15 amino acids. Germline CDR1 reads MNHEY; CDR2 reads SVGAGI. CDR3 DNA: TGTGCCAGCGCTCCGGGACTAGCGGGGATGGAGACCCAGTACTTC. It codes for CASAPGLAGMETQYF.

This clone was observed once. V and J are TRBV6-2 or TRBV6-3 and TRBJ2-7; no reliable D call. V was cut by 5 bases and J by 5 bases, with 7 bases left in between. Germline V gives CDR1 MNHEY, CDR2 SVGEGT. The CDR3 loop spans 11 amino acids. In nucleotides, the CDR3 is TGTGCCAGCAGTACAGTAGACGAGCAGTACTTC. It yields the protein CASSTVDEQYF.

Turning to this clone: Other DNA sequences in the same sample also yield this CDR3. The V gene is TRBV5-1, the J gene TRBJ2-5; TRBD2 might be the D (5 bases). V was shortened by 0 bases and J by 3 bases, with 9 bases between the two germline ends. The CDR3 runs to 14 residues. Germline assignment: CDR1 SGHRS and CDR2 YFSETQ. CDR3 bases: TGCGCCAGCAGCTTGGCCAAGGAGGAAGAGACCCAGTACTTC. It specifies CASSLAKEEETQYF. The whole variable domain, remainder taken from reference TRBV5-1 and TRBJ2-5, is KAGVTQTPRYLIKTRGQQVTLSCSPISGHRSVSWYQQTPGQGLQFLFEYFSETQRNKGNFPGRFSGRQFSNSRSEMNVSTLELGDSALYLCASSLAKEEETQYFGPGTRLLVL.

This clone was recorded once. The gene calls are TRBV28 and TRBJ2-5, with D perhaps matching TRBD1 or TRBD2 (6 bases each). The ends were cut back, 8 bases at V and 6 bases at J, with 16 bases in the middle. CDR1 and CDR2 (germline): MDHEN, SYDVKM. This CDR3 is 13 amino acids long. The CDR3 DNA sequence: TGTGCCAGCGCCGACGGGGGCCAGCAGACCCAGTACTTC. Protein product: CASADGGQQTQYF.

This clone was observed a single time. This chain links TRBV15 with TRBJ2-5; the D gene is possibly TRBD1 (5 bases). Trimming pared 1 base from V and 2 bases from J, leaving 14 bases between. The CDR3 covers 16 residues. Germline values: CDR1 LNHNV, CDR2 YYDKDF (reference sequence). DNA for the CDR3: TGTGCCACCAGCAGAGGTGGGGCAGCCTCTCAAGAGACCCAGTACTTC. Its translation: CATSRGGAASQETQYF.

This chain connects TRBV9 to TRBJ2-3; tentatively, D is TRBD1 (6 bases). Germline V CDR1 and CDR2: SGDLS, YYNGEE. V was trimmed by 2 bases and J by 5 bases, leaving 12 bases between them. The CDR3 is made up of 14 amino acids. CDR3 DNA sequence: TGTGCCAGCAGCGTGACAGGTAGGAAAGATACGCAGTATTTT. Its protein product is CASSVTGRKDTQYF.